Each of the 31 T cell receptor beta chains below was sequenced from the same sample in a study of CD8+ T cells in alopecia areata. Treatment of the sample: oral pan-JAK inhibitor, 5-10 mg twice daily. Extracted from the samples, RNA was reverse transcribed into cDNA to serve as the sequencing template. Profiling relied on immunoSEQ multiplex PCR, and the TCRdb table lists in-frame clones only, not all of them. The sample yields approximately 120,000 clones, over 55% seen once. The specimen was CD4+ T cells sorted from blood, collected at week 4, from a patient treated with tofacitinib. These receptors were taken from a human donor with alopecia areata.

This clone has more than one count but fewer than ten. The chain links TRBV5-4 to TRBJ2-3; D is possibly TRBD1 (5 bases). Trimming shortened V by 4 bases and J by 5 bases, and 14 bases separated the two germline ends. Germline CDR1 reads SGHNT; CDR2 reads YYREEE (reference sequence). This CDR3 is built from 14 residues. The CDR3 spells CASSPDRQGDTQYF. DNA of the CDR3: TGTGCCAGCAGCCCGGACCGGCAGGGAGATACGCAGTATTTT.

The J gene is TRBJ2-1, the V gene TRBV28; possibly TRBD2 for D (6 bases). The CDR3 runs 14 residues. V lost 2 bases, J lost 4 bases, and 9 bases lay in between. CDR1 and CDR2 from the germline V gene are MDHEN and SYDVKM. DNA for the CDR3: TGTGCCAGCAGTTTAGGGACTGCATACAATGAGCAGTTCTTC. This encodes CASSLGTAYNEQFF.

This clone was seen a handful of times. The chain combines TRBV5-5 with TRBJ2-1; D may match TRBD1 or TRBD2 (5 bases each). Germline lookup yields CDR1 SGHKS and CDR2 YYEKEE (reference sequence). CDR3 length: 12 residues. Trimming stripped 0 bases from V and 10 bases from J, with 8 bases between. The CDR3 loop is CASSLDEGEQFF. The CDR3 bases are TGTGCCAGCAGCTTGGACGAGGGGGAGCAGTTCTTC. Complete variable domain (other parts from reference TRBV5-5 and TRBJ2-1): DAGVTQSPTHLIKTRGQQVTLRCSPISGHKSVSWYQQVLGQGPQFIFQYYEKEERGRGNFPDRFSARQFPNYSSELNVNALLLGDSALYLCASSLDEGEQFFGPGTRLTVL.

This rearrangement joins TRBV30 to TRBJ2-2; D may be TRBD1 (5 bases). The germline gives CDR1 GTSNPN, CDR2 SVGIG (reference sequence). The CDR3 runs to 13 residues. Trimming left V 4 bases short and J 0 bases short, with 6 bases between. CDR3 protein: CAWKDTNTGELFF. The DNA for the CDR3 is TGTGCCTGGAAGGACACGAACACCGGGGAGCTGTTTTTT.

This chain joins TRBV5-1 and TRBJ1-5; a possible D gene is TRBD1 (5 bases). Per germline, CDR1 SGHRS and CDR2 YFSETQ. V was trimmed by 5 bases and J by 5 bases, leaving 11 bases between them. There are 13 residues in the CDR3. The CDR3 region is CASRGGDDQPQHF. For the CDR3, the DNA is TGCGCCAGCAGAGGAGGGGACGATCAGCCCCAGCATTTT.

The chain uses TRBV29-1 and TRBJ1-5; 7 bases are a match to TRBD1. Germline lookup yields CDR1 SQVTM and CDR2 ANQGSEA. Trimming at V came to 6 bases and at J to 5 bases, leaving 7 bases not matched to a gene. The CDR3 extends over 13 amino acids. This CDR3 reads CSVGGTDDQPQHF. The CDR3 DNA is TGCAGCGTGGGAGGGACAGATGATCAGCCCCAGCATTTT.

The V call is TRBV29-1, the J call TRBJ2-5; 9 bases align to TRBD1. V gave up 3 bases and J gave up 7 bases; unmatched junction bases: 0. CDR3 size: 11 residues. Germline CDR1 reads SQVTM; CDR2 reads ANQGSEA. The DNA for the CDR3 is TGCAGCGTTGAGACAGGGGGGACCCAGTACTTC. Protein product: CSVETGGTQYF.

This sequence joins TRBV18 and TRBJ2-5; no firm D call. The V gene lost 6 bases and the J gene lost 9 bases, with 14 bases spanning the gap. In germline, CDR1 is KGHSH, CDR2 LQKENI. This CDR3 contains 12 residues. The CDR3 protein is CASSSLNGPQYF. In DNA, the CDR3 is TGTGCCAGCTCTTCCCTCAACGGGCCCCAGTACTTC.

The rearrangement uses TRBV30 and TRBJ2-3; TRBD1 agrees at 9 bases. The CDR3 consists of 14 residues. V trimming: 2 bases; J trimming: 1 base; junction bases outside the gene matches: 1. Germline loops: CDR1 GTSNPN, CDR2 SVGIG (reference sequence). CDR3 sequence: CAWSRDRGTDTQYF. The CDR3 nucleotides are TGTGCCTGGAGTCGGGACAGGGGCACAGATACGCAGTATTTT. Filled out from reference TRBV30 and TRBJ2-3, the complete variable domain reads SQTIHQWPATLVQPVGSPLSLECTVEGTSNPNLYWYRQAAGRGLQLLFYSVGIGQISSEVPQNLSASRPQDRQFILSSKKLLLSDSGFYLCAWSRDRGTDTQYFGPGTRLTVL.

V gene TRBV19 combines with J gene TRBJ1-5; TRBD1 matches at 9 bases. This CDR3 is built from 15 residues. Germline assignment: CDR1 LNHDA and CDR2 SQIVND (reference sequence). The trim removed 3 bases at V and 6 bases at J, leaving 6 bases unmatched. CDR3: CASSIGGQGFQPQHF. DNA of the CDR3: TGTGCCAGTAGTATCGGGGGACAGGGCTTTCAGCCCCAGCATTTT.

The rearrangement uses TRBV11-1 and TRBJ1-2; D ambiguous. Germline V lookup: CDR1 SGHAT, CDR2 FQDESV (reference sequence). Between the trimmed V and J ends, which lost 3 bases and 3 bases, there was a span of 11 bases. This CDR3 region has 14 residues. The CDR3 reads CASSFDSSYYGYTF. As DNA, the CDR3 is TGTGCCAGCAGCTTCGATTCCAGCTACTATGGCTACACCTTC.

V and J are TRBV7-9 and TRBJ1-2, with D possibly being TRBD1 (5 bases). The CDR3 is 14 amino acids. Per the germline V gene, CDR1 is SEHNR and CDR2 is FQNEAQ (reference sequence). V lost 7 bases and J 3 bases, leaving 15 bases between the germline ends. CDR3 amino acids: CASTASAGHYGYTF. Written as DNA, the CDR3 is TGTGCCAGCACAGCTTCGGCAGGGCACTATGGCTACACCTTC.

A few counts support this clone. This chain links TRBV25-1 with TRBJ2-7, with TRBD1 matching 8 bases. J was trimmed by 4 bases and V by 7 bases; bases with no gene match: 6. CDR3 length: 13 amino acids. CDR1 is MGHDK, CDR2 SYGVNS, per germline. CDR3 in amino acids: CASNSDRGYEQYF. The CDR3 DNA sequence: TGTGCCAGCAACAGTGACAGGGGATACGAGCAGTACTTC.

On this clone itself: This specimen includes other DNA sequences encoding the same CDR3. J is TRBJ2-5 and V is TRBV5-1, with D unclear. The CDR3 contains 12 residues. V was clipped by 0 bases and J by 5 bases, with 5 bases between them. CDR1 is SGHRS and CDR2 is YFSETQ in the germline V gene. The CDR3 DNA sequence: TGCGCCAGCAGCTTGGGTCGTGAGACCCAGTACTTC. This gives the protein CASSLGRETQYF. Based on the CDR3 plus reference TRBV5-1 and TRBJ2-5, the full variable domain is KAGVTQTPRYLIKTRGQQVTLSCSPISGHRSVSWYQQTPGQGLQFLFEYFSETQRNKGNFPGRFSGRQFSNSRSEMNVSTLELGDSALYLCASSLGRETQYFGPGTRLLVL.

This chain uses TRBV14 with TRBJ2-3; D gene unclear. Germline CDR1 SGHDN, CDR2 FVKESK. V lost 2 bases to trimming and J lost 9 bases, with 6 bases between them. CDR3 length equals 11 residues. CDR3 coding DNA: TGTGCCAGCAGCCAACAAATAACGCAGTATTTT. Translation: CASSQQITQYF.

This chain links TRBV7-2 with TRBJ2-3, with D perhaps TRBD2 (5 bases). V was shortened by 3 bases and J by 2 bases, with 9 bases between the two germline ends. This CDR3 is 14 amino acids long. Germline CDR1 SGHTA, CDR2 FQGNSA. CDR3 in DNA: TGTGCCAGCAGCTTGCGGGTAACCACAGATACGCAGTATTTT. Translation gives CASSLRVTTDTQYF.

The V gene is TRBV7-2, the J gene TRBJ1-1, with TRBD1 as a possible D gene (6 bases). The germline CDR1 and CDR2 sequences are SGHTA and FQGNSA. The CDR3 runs to 13 residues. The germline V and J ends were trimmed by 8 bases and 4 bases, with 14 bases remaining between them. CDR3 region: CASAGGVGTEAFF. The CDR3 DNA reads as TGTGCCAGCGCTGGGGGCGTCGGCACTGAAGCTTTCTTT. The full variable domain, completed using reference TRBV7-2 and TRBJ1-1, is GAGVSQSPSNKVTEKGKDVELRCDPISGHTALYWYRQSLGQGLEFLIYFQGNSAPDKSGLPSDRFSAERTGGSVSTLTIQRTQQEDSAVYLCASAGGVGTEAFFGQGTRLTVV.

The V and J genes are TRBV19 and TRBJ2-1; D is unclear. Germline V CDR1 and CDR2: LNHDA, SQIVND (reference sequence). The CDR3 has 15 amino acids. Trimming shortened V by 3 bases and J by 3 bases, and 12 bases separated the two germline ends. CDR3 amino acids: CASSISARHYNEQFF. DNA for the CDR3: TGTGCCAGTAGTATTTCGGCACGCCACTACAATGAGCAGTTCTTC.

V gene TRBV5-1 combines with J gene TRBJ1-5; a weak D match, TRBD1 (6 bases). Germline-derived CDR1 and CDR2 are SGHRS and YFSETQ. This CDR3 region has 15 residues. Trimming cost V 2 bases and J 2 bases, with 11 bases left between them. Here the CDR3 DNA reads TGCGCCAGCAGCTTACAGGGAGGGGGCAATCAGCCCCAGCATTTT. This encodes CASSLQGGGNQPQHF.

This clone came up a few times. The V and J genes are TRBV4-3 and TRBJ2-3; D is ambiguous. Germline V gene sequence: CDR1 LGHNA, CDR2 YSLEER. Trimming pared 0 bases from V and 2 bases from J, leaving 6 bases between. The CDR3 sequence is 14 residues long. CDR3 loop: CASSQEHSTDTQYF. In nucleotides, the CDR3 is TGCGCCAGCAGCCAAGAACACTCCACAGATACGCAGTATTTT.

The genes are TRBV19 and TRBJ1-2; possibly TRBD1 for D (5 bases). Trimming removed 0 bases from V and 7 bases from J, with 12 bases in between. CDR1 LNHDA and CDR2 SQIVND come from the germline V gene (reference sequence). CDR3 length: 14 amino acids. The CDR3 sequence is CASSIDHAGSGYTF. The DNA for the CDR3 is TGTGCCAGTAGTATAGATCACGCAGGGAGTGGCTACACCTTC.

This clone was counted only a few times. This chain joins TRBV29-1 and TRBJ1-4; maybe TRBD1 (6 bases). V was clipped by 3 bases and J by 8 bases, with 7 bases between them. The CDR3 loop spans 11 amino acids. Germline V CDR1 and CDR2: SQVTM, ANQGSEA. CDR3 nucleotide sequence: TGCAGCGTTGACAGGGGAGAAAAACTGTTTTTT. Amino acid sequence: CSVDRGEKLFF. The full variable domain, in which reference TRBV29-1 and TRBJ1-4 provide the parts outside the CDR3, is SAVISQKPSRDICQRGTSLTIQCQVDSQVTMMFWYRQQPGQSLTLIATANQGSEATYESGFVIDKFPISRPNLTFSTLTVSNMSPEDSSIYLCSVDRGEKLFFGSGTQLSVL.

CDR3 amino acids: CASSQASGGQAFF. The CDR3, as DNA: TGCGCCAGCAGCCAAGCCTCTGGGGGGCAGGCTTTCTTT. This chain uses TRBV4-3 with TRBJ1-1; maybe TRBD1 (6 bases). Trimming removed 1 base at V and 11 bases at J, with 14 bases between. Germline values: CDR1 LGHNA, CDR2 YSLEER. This CDR3 has 13 residues.

The V call is TRBV30, the J call TRBJ2-3; D uncertain. V was cut by 1 base and J by 5 bases, with 16 bases left in between. From germline, CDR1 is GTSNPN and CDR2 SVGIG (reference sequence). The CDR3 spans 15 residues. Here the CDR3 reads CAWSEVHSAGDTQYF. The DNA for the CDR3 is TGTGCCTGGAGTGAGGTCCACAGTGCCGGAGATACGCAGTATTTT.

V is TRBV5-6 and J is TRBJ2-3, with TRBD2 identical over 8 bases. There are 16 residues in the CDR3. J lost 4 bases, V lost 2 bases, and 9 bases had no gene match. In germline, CDR1 is SGHDT, CDR2 YYEEEE. Here the CDR3 DNA reads TGTGCCAGCAGCTTCCGCGGACTAGCAATGCCAGATACGCAGTATTTT. It codes for CASSFRGLAMPDTQYF.

The V gene is TRBV7-2, the J gene TRBJ2-1; 8 bases map to TRBD2. Germline lookup yields CDR1 SGHTA and CDR2 FQGNSA. The V segment lost 3 bases and the J segment 2 bases; nucleotides outside the gene matches: 3. The CDR3 sequence is 15 residues long. The CDR3 sequence: CASSLPGGAYNEQFF. CDR3 DNA: TGTGCCAGCAGCTTGCCCGGGGGGGCCTACAATGAGCAGTTCTTC.

The chain couples TRBV30 to TRBJ2-3; 8 bases are a match to TRBD2. This CDR3 has 12 amino acids. V shed 4 bases, J shed 6 bases, and the junction held 3 bases outside the gene matches. From germline, CDR1 is GTSNPN and CDR2 SVGIG (reference sequence). CDR3 in amino acids: CAWTAGADTQYF. Written as DNA, the CDR3 is TGTGCCTGGACAGCGGGAGCGGATACGCAGTATTTT.

The CDR3 spells CASSPHLISGGDIQYF. The DNA of the CDR3 is TGTGCCAGCAGCCCACACTTAATTAGCGGGGGTGACATTCAGTACTTC. The V and J genes are TRBV13 and TRBJ2-4, with 9 nucleotides matching TRBD2. The trim removed 5 bases at V and 8 bases at J, leaving 13 bases unmatched. The CDR3 contains 16 residues. CDR1 and CDR2 from the germline V gene are PRHDT and FYEKMQ (reference sequence).

This clone is a singleton in its sample. The same CDR3 is also encoded by other DNA sequences in this sample. This chain links TRBV4-2 with TRBJ1-5; no reliable D call. This CDR3 contains 14 residues. Per the germline V gene, CDR1 is LGHNA and CDR2 is YNFKEQ. Trimming left V 3 bases short and J 4 bases short, with 10 bases between. The CDR3 reads CASSQGTGNQPQHF. Here the CDR3 DNA reads TGTGCCAGCAGCCAGGGTACTGGTAATCAGCCCCAGCATTTT.

The rearrangement links TRBV27 to TRBJ2-5; 9 nucleotides match TRBD2. The germline V gene has CDR1 MNHEY and CDR2 SMNVEV (reference sequence). The CDR3 extends over 15 amino acids. V shed 6 bases, J shed 5 bases, and the junction held 10 bases outside the gene matches. The CDR3: CASSGGRGRAETQYF. The CDR3, as DNA: TGTGCCAGCAGCGGCGGGAGGGGGCGAGCCGAGACCCAGTACTTC.

The chain recombines TRBV15 with TRBJ2-1, with 14 nucleotides matching TRBD2. The J segment lost 6 bases and the V segment lost 7 bases, leaving 2 bases of the junction unmatched. The CDR3 is made up of 14 amino acids. The V gene's germline CDR1 is LNHNV and CDR2 YYDKDF (reference sequence). The CDR3 is CATTTSGRVNEQFF. The CDR3 DNA reads TGTGCCACCACGACTAGCGGGAGGGTCAATGAGCAGTTCTTC. Looking up the rest from reference TRBV15 and TRBJ2-1 gives the full variable domain: DAMVIQNPRYQVTQFGKPVTLSCSQTLNHNVMYWYQQKSSQAPKLLFHYYDKDFNNEADTPDNFQSRRPNTSFCFLDIRSPGLGDTAMYLCATTTSGRVNEQFFGPGTRLTVL.